This is a list of T cell receptor beta chains from one sample in a study of T-cell reconstitution after alpha-beta-depleted transplantation in children. TCRdb re-derived calls from the PCR reads in MiXCR, one entry per CDR3 protein. The data show approximately 170,000 distinct CDR3 sequences, around 10% seen once. The sequences come from PBMCs, collected before TCRalphabeta/CD19-depleted stem cell transplant. The origin of the receptors is a boy between 2 and 10 years old with acute myeloid leukemia, due to receive a stem cell transplant. CDR3s include the opening cysteine and the closing phenylalanine or tryptophan. D genes are given only for firm matches. Size is stated for part of the rows, as once, few or many counts, or as a class when the clone is expanded.

many	TRBV20-1	TRBJ2-5	TRBD1	TGCAGTGCCGGAGGACAGGGAGGATTACAAGAGACCCAGTACTTC	CSAGGQGGLQETQYF
many	TRBV20-1	TRBJ2-1	-	TGCAGTGCTATAGCGATCCGCGGCAATGAGCAGTTCTTC	CSAIAIRGNEQFF
-	TRBV12-3/TRBV12-4	TRBJ2-2	-	TGTGCCAGCTGTTCGGACTTTCGAAGGGTGGTTGGAAGGGCCGGGGAGCTGTTTTTT	CASCSDFRRVVGRAGELFF
many	TRBV28	TRBJ2-2	-	TGTGCCAGCTCCTTAACCGGGTACACCGGGGAGCTGTTTTTT	CASSLTGYTGELFF
-	TRBV7-9	TRBJ2-2	TRBD1	TGTGCCAGCAGCGGGACAGGTACCGGGGAGCTGTTTTTT	CASSGTGTGELFF
-	TRBV6-2/TRBV6-3	TRBJ1-1	-	TGTGCCAGCAGGCGGGAGTTATCTCGTGAAGCTTTCTTT	CASRRELSREAFF
many	TRBV4-2	TRBJ2-3	TRBD2	TGTGCCAGCAGCCGAGAGCTAGCGGCCGGGGATACGCAGTATTTT	CASSRELAAGDTQYF
many	TRBV27	TRBJ2-7	TRBD1	TGTGCCAGCAGTTTAAAGGGGGCGGAAATAGTATACGAGCAGTACTTC	CASSLKGAEIVYEQYF
many	TRBV27	TRBJ1-1	TRBD1	TGTGCCAGCAGTGACAGGGGAGATGCGAACACTGAAGCTTTCTTT	CASSDRGDANTEAFF
many	TRBV4-2	TRBJ2-1	-	TGTGCCAGCAGCCAAGCCCAAACTAGTAGGGGGAATGAGCAGTTCTTC	CASSQAQTSRGNEQFF
many	TRBV5-6	TRBJ2-5	-	TGTGCCAGCAGCTTGGAAAGGGGAGGCCAAGAGACCCAGTACTTC	CASSLERGGQETQYF